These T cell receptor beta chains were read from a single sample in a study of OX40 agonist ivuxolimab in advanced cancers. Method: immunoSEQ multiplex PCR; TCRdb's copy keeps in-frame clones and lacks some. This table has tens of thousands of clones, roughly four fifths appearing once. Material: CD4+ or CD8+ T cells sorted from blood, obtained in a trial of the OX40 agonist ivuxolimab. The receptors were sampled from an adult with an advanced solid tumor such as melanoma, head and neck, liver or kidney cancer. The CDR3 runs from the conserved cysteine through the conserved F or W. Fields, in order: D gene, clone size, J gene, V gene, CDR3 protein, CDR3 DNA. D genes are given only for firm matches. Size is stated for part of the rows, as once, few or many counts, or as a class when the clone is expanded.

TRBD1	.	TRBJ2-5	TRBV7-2	CASSSSPGGRVETQYF	TGTGCCAGCAGTTCGTCCCCAGGGGGCCGGGTGGAGACCCAGTACTTC
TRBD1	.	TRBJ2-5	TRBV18	CASSPNRGETQYF	TGTGCCAGCTCACCAAACAGGGGAGAGACCCAGTACTTC
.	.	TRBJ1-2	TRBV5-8	CASSLEGSYGYTF	TGTGCCAGCAGCTTGGAGGGTTCCTATGGCTACACCTTC
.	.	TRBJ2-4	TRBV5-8	CASSFYGNIQYF	TGTGCCAGCAGCTTTTACGGAAACATTCAGTACTTC
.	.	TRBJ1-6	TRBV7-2	CASSLVGVSWSPLHF	TGTGCCAGCAGCTTAGTCGGGGTCTCCTGGTCACCCCTCCACTTT
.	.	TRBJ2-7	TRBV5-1	CASSLGSVYEQYF	TGCGCCAGCAGCTTGGGTTCGGTCTACGAGCAGTACTTC
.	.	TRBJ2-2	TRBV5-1	CASSLGTTNTGELFF	TGCGCCAGCAGCTTAGGGACGACGAACACCGGGGAGCTGTTTTTT
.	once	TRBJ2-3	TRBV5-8	CASNVIDTQYF	TGTGCCAGCAATGTGATAGATACGCAGTATTTT
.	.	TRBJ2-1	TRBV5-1	CASSLAGYNNEQFF	TGCGCCAGCAGCTTGGCCGGGTACAACAATGAGCAGTTCTTC
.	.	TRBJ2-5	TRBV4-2	CASSQRVRLETQYF	TGTGCCAGCAGCCAGCGAGTTCGGTTAGAGACCCAGTACTTC
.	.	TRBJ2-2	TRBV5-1	CASSLDRADTGELFF	TGCGCCAGCAGCTTGGACAGGGCCGACACCGGGGAGCTGTTTTTT
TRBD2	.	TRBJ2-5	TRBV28	CASSLGGSGHQETQYF	TGTGCCAGCAGTTTGGGTGGTAGCGGGCACCAAGAGACCCAGTACTTC
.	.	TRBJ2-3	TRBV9	CASSVAQAPPDTQYF	TGTGCCAGCAGCGTAGCTCAGGCCCCACCAGATACGCAGTATTTT
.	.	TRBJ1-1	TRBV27	CASSFSGLTYTEAFF	TGTGCCAGCAGTTTCTCAGGGTTAACGTACACTGAAGCTTTCTTT
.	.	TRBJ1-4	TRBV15	CATSRDWGGANEKLFF	TGTGCCACCAGCAGGGATTGGGGCGGGGCTAATGAAAAACTGTTTTTT
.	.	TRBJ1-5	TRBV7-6	CASSADSNQPQHF	TGTGCCAGCAGCGCGGACAGCAATCAGCCCCAGCATTTT